The 20 T cell receptor beta chains listed next were all sequenced from one sample in a study of T cells in Graves' hyperthyroidism and ophthalmopathy. TCR beta CDR3 region amplification was performed from RNA transcripts. The HTBI primer set served for first-round RT-PCR of the TCR CDR3. TCRdb processed the multiplex PCR reads anew with MiXCR; each CDR3 protein has one entry. The profile shows approximately 620,000 distinct CDR3 sequences, roughly 13% of them singletons. Sequencing used blood. These receptors came from a woman under 40 with Graves' hyperthyroidism that later progressed to Graves' ophthalmopathy.

The sample holds a few counts of this clonotype. At one end the junction does not follow the germline gene, possibly because of a read error. The gene calls are TRBV29-1 and TRBJ2-7; D remains ambiguous. Per the germline V gene, CDR1 is SQVTM and CDR2 is ANQGSEA. The CDR3 totals 12 residues. The CDR3 DNA is TGCAGCGCGGTCAGCCCTCCCTACGAGCAGCACTTC. This translates into CSAVSPPYEQHF.

Of note for this clonotype: A much more abundant neighbour one base away suggests this may be a read error. The chain combines TRBV6-2 or TRBV6-3 with TRBJ1-1; D gene unclear. CDR1 and CDR2 from the germline V gene are MNHEY and SVGEGT. The CDR3 is 13 residues long. The CDR3 loop is CASRTRQNIEAFF. The CDR3 coding sequence is TGTGCCAGCAGAACCCGACAAAACATTGAAGCTTTCTTT.

This chain connects TRBV19 to TRBJ2-1; 7 bases match TRBD1. Germline loops: CDR1 LNHDA, CDR2 SQIVND (reference sequence). The CDR3 has 15 residues. The ends lost 7 bases at V and 6 bases at J; junction bases unmatched: 12. DNA of the CDR3: TGTGCCAGTATCCCCCCCGGGACAGAGGTCAATGAGCAGTTCTTC. Protein product: CASIPPGTEVNEQFF.

There are many counts of this clonotype. V is TRBV10-3 and J is TRBJ2-7; D is unclear. The length of the CDR3 is 13 residues. V gave up 10 bases and J gave up 4 bases, with 17 bases separating them. Germline values: CDR1 ENHRY, CDR2 SYGVKD. CDR3 sequence: CATSTGVLYEQYF. The CDR3 region has the DNA TGTGCCACCTCGACTGGAGTCCTTTACGAGCAGTACTTC.

This clonotype came up a few times. The J gene is TRBJ1-2, the V gene TRBV19, with 10 bases aligning to TRBD1. From germline, CDR1 is LNHDA and CDR2 SQIVND (reference sequence). J lost 5 bases, V lost 2 bases, and 2 bases had no gene match. CDR3 size: 14 residues. CDR3 in amino acids: CASSIQGQGYGYTF. The DNA for the CDR3 is TGTGCCAGTAGTATACAGGGACAGGGGTATGGCTACACCTTC. The full variable domain, completed using reference TRBV19 and TRBJ1-2, is DGGITQSPKYLFRKEGQNVTLSCEQNLNHDAMYWYRQDPGQGLRLIYYSQIVNDFQKGDIAEGYSVSREKKESFPLTVTSAQKNPTAFYLCASSIQGQGYGYTFGSGTRLTVV.

The chain uses TRBV30 and TRBJ2-1; D ambiguous. Germline CDR1 GTSNPN, CDR2 SVGIG (reference sequence). The CDR3 is 15 residues long. The V end was cut by 2 bases, the J end by 2 bases, with 13 bases between. CDR3 DNA sequence: TGTGCCTGGAGTTATCCAGGACGACCCTACAATGAGCAGTTCTTC. This sequence encodes CAWSYPGRPYNEQFF.

The chain recombines TRBV4-1 with TRBJ1-4, with D hard to call. V was pared by 1 base and J by 3 bases, with 9 bases between. Germline CDR1 and CDR2: MGHRA and YSYEKL. The CDR3 covers 15 residues. The CDR3 nucleotides are TGCGCCAGCAGCCAAGTAGGCACCTCTAATGAAAAACTGTTTTTT. It specifies CASSQVGTSNEKLFF.

This clonotype has ten or more counts. The CDR3 here is CASSLFAGGLNEQYF. CDR3 sequence (DNA): TGTGCCAGCAGCTTATTTGCGGGAGGGCTCAACGAGCAGTACTTC. J is TRBJ2-7 and V is TRBV11-3, with 9 bases matching TRBD2. The junction had 7 bases not matched to a gene; V was cut back by 2 bases and J by 5 bases. CDR1 is SGHNT and CDR2 is YENEEA in the germline V gene. The CDR3 is made up of 15 amino acids.

This clonotype was recorded many times. V and J are TRBV12-3 or TRBV12-4 and TRBJ2-1, with 8 bases that match TRBD2. The V segment lost 7 bases and the J segment 4 bases; nucleotides outside the gene matches: 12. CDR3 length equals 16 residues. CDR3 residues: CASTLGASGFYNEQFF. Here the CDR3 DNA reads TGTGCCAGCACCCTAGGGGCTAGCGGGTTTTACAATGAGCAGTTCTTC.

This clonotype was seen ten or more times. V and J are TRBV15 and TRBJ2-2; 8 nucleotides agree with TRBD2. Trimming cost V 4 bases and J 0 bases; bases outside gene matches: 4. Germline V gives CDR1 LNHNV, CDR2 YYDKDF (reference sequence). The CDR3 has 16 amino acids. The CDR3 coding sequence is TGTGCCACCAGCACCGGACTAGCTGCGAACACCGGGGAGCTGTTTTTT. Its protein is CATSTGLAANTGELFF.

For this clonotype: The conserved phenylalanine or tryptophan normally closing the CDR3 is absent here, so this likely arose from a read error. The chain has TRBV4-1 and TRBJ2-2; D uncertain. Per the germline V gene, CDR1 is MGHRA and CDR2 is YSYEKL. V was pared by 7 bases and J by 1 base, with 10 bases between. The CDR3 sequence is 14 residues long. The CDR3: CASTFTLNTGELFL. The DNA of the CDR3 is TGCGCCAGCACCTTCACCTTGAACACCGGGGAGCTGTTTCTT.

This clonotype was observed many times. The J gene is TRBJ1-5, the V gene TRBV19, with D possibly being TRBD1 (5 bases). CDR3 length equals 15 residues. Trimming removed 1 base from V and 4 bases from J, with 11 bases in between. Germline V gene lookup returns CDR1 LNHDA and CDR2 SQIVND (reference sequence). CDR3 amino acids: CASSIVRGGNQPQHF. The CDR3 DNA follows: TGTGCCAGTAGTATAGTCCGGGGCGGAAATCAGCCCCAGCATTTT.

This clonotype was counted many times. The chain has TRBV15 and TRBJ2-1; TRBD2 agrees at 7 bases. This CDR3 is built from 17 residues. CDR1 and CDR2 from the germline V gene are LNHNV and YYDKDF (reference sequence). The trim removed 6 bases at V and 4 bases at J, leaving 15 bases unmatched. CDR3 sequence (DNA): TGTGCCACCAGGATCCCTCTAAGCGGGACGCCGTACAATGAGCAGTTCTTC. Protein product: CATRIPLSGTPYNEQFF.

The table lists this clonotype with many counts. The chain is built from TRBV19 and TRBJ1-4; D remains unclear. Trimming pared 6 bases from V and 8 bases from J, leaving 16 bases between. Germline loops: CDR1 LNHDA, CDR2 SQIVND (reference sequence). This CDR3 contains 14 residues. The chain's CDR3 is CASSRWEKGEKLFF. Here the CDR3 DNA reads TGTGCCAGTAGCCGGTGGGAGAAAGGGGAAAAACTGTTTTTT.

This clonotype has a count of ten or more. This chain joins TRBV18 and TRBJ2-5, with a weak D call TRBD1 (5 bases). Germline V gives CDR1 KGHSH, CDR2 LQKENI. Trimming took 1 base from V and 3 from J, leaving 9 bases between them. The CDR3 spans 14 residues. Here the CDR3 reads CASSPLQGEETQYF. CDR3 DNA sequence: TGTGCCAGCTCACCACTCCAGGGTGAAGAGACCCAGTACTTC.

Of note for this clonotype: At one end, the junction sequence differs from germline, possibly due to a read error. CDR3 region: CASSVSSGRPTF. CDR3 in DNA: TGTGCCAGCAGTGTGTCTAGCGGGAGACCGACATTC. V usage is TRBV12-3 or TRBV12-4 and J usage is TRBJ2-7; TRBD2 matches at 10 bases. This CDR3 has 12 residues.

The rearrangement links TRBV6-2 or TRBV6-3 to TRBJ2-7, with 7 bases lining up with TRBD2. The CDR3 sequence is 13 residues long. V shed 10 bases and J 1 base; nucleotides not matched to a gene: 7. Germline V gene sequence: CDR1 MNHEY, CDR2 SVGEGT. CDR3 in DNA: TGTGCCATCGGACTAGGAGAATCCTACGAGCAGTACTTC. Protein sequence: CAIGLGESYEQYF.

This clonotype was counted at least ten times. CDR3 protein: CSARPLAADFTDTQYF. CDR3 DNA: TGCAGTGCTAGACCGCTGGCAGCCGATTTCACAGATACGCAGTATTTT. V and J are TRBV20-1 and TRBJ2-3; no clear D gene. V lost 2 bases to trimming and J lost 2 bases, with 17 bases between them. Germline V gene sequence: CDR1 DFQATT, CDR2 SNEGSKA (reference sequence). The CDR3 extends over 16 amino acids.

This sequence joins TRBV6-8 and TRBJ2-7; 13 positions agree with TRBD2. Germline CDR1 MNHGY, CDR2 SAAAGT. The CDR3 extends over 15 amino acids. Germline trimming cut 6 bases from V and 7 bases from J; bases unmatched to any gene: 9. The CDR3 here is CASRPGLAGVYEQYF. For the CDR3, the DNA is TGTGCCAGCAGACCTGGACTAGCGGGAGTATATGAGCAGTACTTC.

There are many counts of this clonotype. The V call is TRBV10-3, the J call TRBJ2-2, with TRBD2 matching 7 bases. From germline, CDR1 is ENHRY and CDR2 SYGVKD. V trimming: 0 bases; J trimming: 3 bases; junction bases outside the gene matches: 4. The CDR3 is made up of 16 amino acids. CDR3 residues: CAISESTGGDTGELFF. In DNA form, the CDR3 reads TGTGCCATCAGTGAGTCGACGGGAGGCGACACCGGGGAGCTGTTTTTT.